Below are 21 T cell receptor beta chains sequenced from a single sample in a study of OX40 agonist ivuxolimab in advanced cancers. The library was prepared using the immunoSEQ multiplex PCR assay. What TCRdb holds here is the immuneACCESS table cut down to in-frame rearrangements. Part of the clones is not present; checked against another copy, under half of the missing clones reflect an unresolved V gene, and the others are unexplained. Across this sample there are just under 65,000 clones, with about 90% seen only once. The ten largest clones capture 5.2% of the sample. The sequencing used CD4+ or CD8+ T cells sorted from blood, collected in a trial of the OX40 agonist ivuxolimab. The receptor source for this set is an adult with an advanced solid tumor such as melanoma, head and neck, liver or kidney cancer.

V gene TRBV7-3 combines with J gene TRBJ2-5; possible D gene TRBD1, 5 bases. The better agreement between TRBJ2-7 and the DNA end casts doubt on the J call. This CDR3 region has 14 residues. CDR1 SGHTA and CDR2 FQGTGA come from the germline V gene. CDR3 sequence (DNA): TGTGCCAGCAGCGAAACAGGCTATTCCTACGAGCAGTACTTC. Encoded protein: CASSETGYSYEQYF.

The chain couples TRBV5-4 to TRBJ2-2; TRBD1 agrees at 10 bases. Trimming at V came to 4 bases and at J to 6 bases, leaving 9 bases not matched to a gene. This CDR3 spans 16 amino acids. Germline-derived CDR1 and CDR2 are SGHNT and YYREEE (reference sequence). DNA of the CDR3: TGTGCCAGCAGCCTTACCGCCGGGACAGGGGCCGGGGAGCTGTTTTTT. Amino acid sequence: CASSLTAGTGAGELFF.

The gene calls are TRBV6-1 and TRBJ1-3, with D perhaps matching TRBD1 (5 bases). The CDR3 length is 20 residues. V lost 2 bases to trimming and J lost 0 bases, with 23 bases between them. The germline V gene has CDR1 MNHNS and CDR2 SASEGT. CDR3 in amino acids: CASSETIVGRVKISGNTIYF. CDR3 DNA: TGTGCCAGCAGTGAAACCATAGTGGGCAGGGTAAAAATCTCTGGAAACACCATATATTTT.

The V gene is TRBV7-2, the J gene TRBJ2-3; D tentatively reads TRBD1 or TRBD2 (5 bases each). V lost 5 bases and J 9 bases, leaving 24 bases between the germline ends. Germline values: CDR1 SGHTA, CDR2 FQGNSA. The CDR3 extends over 16 amino acids. This CDR3 is CASSQPGTPLTRTQYF. The CDR3 DNA follows: TGTGCCAGCAGCCAACCCGGGACCCCCCTAACGAGAACGCAGTATTTT.

This chain uses TRBV5-1 with TRBJ2-1; 7 bases align to TRBD2. The CDR3 totals 16 residues. Germline CDR1 and CDR2: SGHRS and YFSETQ. With V trimmed by 1 base and J by 7 bases, 11 bases remained unmatched. The CDR3 protein is CASSLNRRESGNEQFF. CDR3 nucleotide sequence: TGCGCCAGCAGCTTGAACCGGCGGGAGAGCGGGAATGAGCAGTTCTTC.

The chain combines TRBV7-9 with TRBJ2-5, with D possibly called TRBD1 or TRBD2 (5 bases each). In germline, CDR1 is SEHNR, CDR2 FQNEAQ (reference sequence). The CDR3 is made up of 14 amino acids. The V end lost 5 bases, the J end lost 7 bases, and 17 bases lay between the germline ends. CDR3: CASSPDSGGRTQYF. The CDR3, as DNA: TGTGCCAGCAGCCCTGACAGCGGCGGAAGGACCCAGTACTTC. The variable domain in full, with the rest retrieved from reference TRBV7-9 and TRBJ2-5, is DTGVSQNPRHKITKRGQNVTFRCDPISEHNRLYWYRQTLGQGPEFLTYFQNEAQLEKSRLLSDRFSAERPKGSFSTLEIQRTEQGDSAMYLCASSPDSGGRTQYFGPGTRLLVL.

The rearrangement joins TRBV6-6 to TRBJ1-5; 8 bases map to TRBD1. Looked up from germline, CDR1 is MNHNY and CDR2 is SVGAGI (reference sequence). This CDR3 contains 14 residues. V lost 5 bases to trimming and J lost 3 bases; unmatched junction nucleotides: 3. CDR3 coding DNA: TGTGCCAGCAGTAACAGGGGGTTCAATCAGCCCCAGCATTTT. This translates into CASSNRGFNQPQHF.

In this sample, this clone turned up once. This chain joins TRBV18 and TRBJ2-3; 7 nucleotides align to TRBD1. Unmatched junction bases numbered 8, after V lost 2 bases and J lost 6 bases. Germline V gene sequence: CDR1 KGHSH, CDR2 LQKENI. The CDR3 is 15 residues long. The DNA of the CDR3 is TGTGCCAGCTCACCATCGAGACAGGGTGCGGATACGCAGTATTTT. This codes for CASSPSRQGADTQYF.

This CDR3 reads CASSLGAGGSHETQYF. DNA for the CDR3: TGTGCCAGCAGCTTAGGGGCGGGCGGGAGCCATGAGACCCAGTACTTC. The chain combines TRBV7-6 with TRBJ2-5; 7 nucleotides match TRBD2. V was clipped by 1 base and J by 5 bases; unmatched bases: 10. Per the germline V gene, CDR1 is SGHVS and CDR2 is FNYEAQ. This CDR3 has 16 residues.

This chain links TRBV7-2 with TRBJ2-3; D is uncertain. The V gene's germline CDR1 is SGHTA and CDR2 FQGNSA. The length of the CDR3 is 13 residues. V shed 5 bases and J shed 6 bases, with 12 bases lying between them. The CDR3 sequence: CASSRATLDTQYF. Written as DNA, the CDR3 is TGTGCCAGCAGCCGCGCCACTCTGGATACGCAGTATTTT.

The table lists this clone with a few counts. J is TRBJ2-1 and V is TRBV2, with D perhaps TRBD2 (5 bases). This CDR3 is built from 15 residues. With 9 bases removed from V and 2 bases from J, the gap between germline ends came to 17 bases. Germline lookup yields CDR1 SNHLY and CDR2 FYNNEI. CDR3 DNA: TGTGCCAGTAGAGCGGACGGCTCTCCCTACAATGAGCAGTTCTTC. Translation gives CASRADGSPYNEQFF.

J is TRBJ1-2 and V is TRBV19, with a weak D call TRBD1 (5 bases). V was cut by 3 bases and J by 4 bases, with 9 bases left in between. This CDR3 has 13 residues. Germline CDR1 is LNHDA and CDR2 is SQIVND (reference sequence). The CDR3 sequence is CASSMSGTYGYTF. In DNA, the CDR3 is TGTGCCAGTAGTATGAGTGGGACCTATGGCTACACCTTC.

This chain joins TRBV28 and TRBJ1-6; D might be TRBD1 (5 bases). CDR1 and CDR2 from the germline V gene are MDHEN and SYDVKM. V was shortened by 7 bases and J by 7 bases, with 14 bases between the two germline ends. The CDR3 contains 14 residues. Here the CDR3 reads CASTTWGKNSPLHF. CDR3 in DNA: TGTGCCAGCACTACGTGGGGGAAAAATTCACCCCTCCACTTT.

This clone has just one count. The chain combines TRBV2 with TRBJ2-7; D is possibly TRBD1 or TRBD2 (5 bases each). Per the germline V gene, CDR1 is SNHLY and CDR2 is FYNNEI. The CDR3 extends over 14 amino acids. The germline V and J ends were trimmed by 8 bases and 0 bases, with 14 bases remaining between them. The CDR3 spells CASVRGAGSYEQYF. The CDR3 coding sequence is TGTGCCAGCGTACGAGGGGCCGGCTCCTACGAGCAGTACTTC.

The chain links TRBV13 to TRBJ2-7; 10 nucleotides agree with TRBD2. With 1 base clipped from V and 3 bases from J, the junction kept 3 bases outside the gene matches. Per germline, CDR1 PRHDT and CDR2 FYEKMQ (reference sequence). The CDR3 has 15 residues. The CDR3 spells CASSLALAGNYEQYF. CDR3 nucleotides: TGTGCCAGCAGCTTAGCACTAGCGGGAAACTACGAGCAGTACTTC.

This clone is a singleton in its sample. The chain employs TRBV15 and TRBJ1-4; D is unresolved. V was trimmed by 1 base and J by 8 bases, leaving 14 bases between them. Germline assignment: CDR1 LNHNV and CDR2 YYDKDF (reference sequence). The CDR3 is made up of 15 amino acids. The CDR3 coding sequence is TGTGCCACCAGCAGAGCAGACGGCCCGTGGGAAAAACTGTTTTTT. This sequence encodes CATSRADGPWEKLFF.

The rearrangement uses TRBV27 and TRBJ2-1, with 7 bases matching TRBD2. Germline CDR1 reads MNHEY; CDR2 reads SMNVEV (reference sequence). The CDR3 is 16 residues long. Trimming cost V 6 bases and J 4 bases; bases outside gene matches: 12. The CDR3 sequence is CASSRSGQPSYNEQFF. The DNA of the CDR3 is TGTGCCAGCAGCCGTAGCGGGCAACCCTCATACAATGAGCAGTTCTTC.

The V and J genes are TRBV19 and TRBJ2-1; D is perhaps TRBD2 (7 bases). V lost 7 bases and J 6 bases, leaving 19 bases between the germline ends. The CDR3 covers 15 residues. Germline CDR1 is LNHDA and CDR2 is SQIVND (reference sequence). This chain's CDR3 is CASTRGGVRGNEQFF. CDR3 in DNA: TGTGCCAGTACCCGAGGGGGGGTTCGAGGCAATGAGCAGTTCTTC.

The chain employs TRBV9 and TRBJ2-5; D remains ambiguous. Per the germline V gene, CDR1 is SGDLS and CDR2 is YYNGEE. The CDR3 has 14 amino acids. V gave up 3 bases and J gave up 4 bases, with 13 bases separating them. The CDR3 here is CASSEAPFLETQYF. The CDR3 DNA is TGTGCCAGCAGCGAGGCCCCCTTCCTAGAGACCCAGTACTTC.

This chain uses TRBV6-6 with TRBJ2-2; D is unclear. Trimming left V 4 bases short and J 4 bases short, with 7 bases between. Per the germline V gene, CDR1 is MNHNY and CDR2 is SVGAGI (reference sequence). This CDR3 contains 13 residues. The DNA of the CDR3 is TGTGCCAGCAGTTCTATCATCACCGGGGAGCTGTTTTTT. Translation gives CASSSIITGELFF.

This clone has just a few counts. The chain recombines TRBV5-1 with TRBJ2-2; D is ambiguous. From germline, CDR1 is SGHRS and CDR2 YFSETQ. The V end was cut by 0 bases, the J end by 2 bases, with 8 bases between. The CDR3 totals 15 residues. For the CDR3, the DNA is TGCGCCAGCAGCTTGGTGGAAGTAAACACCGGGGAGCTGTTTTTT. Its protein is CASSLVEVNTGELFF.